Included here is one T cell receptor beta chain sequence, with context. Its antigen is still unknown. Sequenced by immunoSEQ multiplex PCR; TCRdb stores in-frame clones only, minus some. In the table there are 25,000 to 30,000 clones, about 82% of which are singletons. These data come from a study of PD-1 blockade in classical Hodgkin lymphoma. General study findings and limits: Newly diagnosed patients were reported to start with lower TCR diversity than healthy donors.

Indicated time point: cycle 4 day 1 (C4D1), after more than 5 weeks of nivolumab. Exposure to brentuximab vedotin varied, and each patient had relapsed following autologous stem cell transplantation. With magnetic negative selection, CD4+ T cells were purified from PBMCs that had been thawed. The source of this sequence is a human donor with classical Hodgkin lymphoma. The sample here was CD4+ T cells from blood, taken before the fourth cycle of nivolumab.

The CDR3 bases are TGTGCCAGCAGTTCCCCAGGGGGTGCCAACTATGGCTACACCTTC. Its protein product is CASSSPGGANYGYTF. J is TRBJ1-2 and V is TRBV6-6, with TRBD1 matching over 7 bases. V shed 4 bases and J 2 bases; nucleotides not matched to a gene: 7. Germline CDR1 reads MNHNY; CDR2 reads SVGAGI (reference sequence). The CDR3 contains 15 residues.